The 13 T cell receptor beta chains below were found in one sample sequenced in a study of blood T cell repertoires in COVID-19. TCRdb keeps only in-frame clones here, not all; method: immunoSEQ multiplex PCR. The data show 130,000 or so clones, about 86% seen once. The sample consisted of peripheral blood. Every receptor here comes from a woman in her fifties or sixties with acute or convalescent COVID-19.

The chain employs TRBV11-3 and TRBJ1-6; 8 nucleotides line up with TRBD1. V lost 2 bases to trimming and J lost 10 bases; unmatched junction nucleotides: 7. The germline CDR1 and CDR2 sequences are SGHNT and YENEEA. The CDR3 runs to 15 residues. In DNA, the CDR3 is TGTGCCAGCAGCTTAAATCAGGGGGCTAGCTCACCCCTCCACTTT. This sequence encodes CASSLNQGASSPLHF.

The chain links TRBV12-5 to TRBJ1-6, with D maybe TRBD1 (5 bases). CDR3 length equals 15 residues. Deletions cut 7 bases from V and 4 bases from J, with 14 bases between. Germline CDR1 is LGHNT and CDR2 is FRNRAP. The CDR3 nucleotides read TGTGCTAGTGCGAGAAGTACAGGTTATAATTCACCCCTCCACTTT. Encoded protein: CASARSTGYNSPLHF.

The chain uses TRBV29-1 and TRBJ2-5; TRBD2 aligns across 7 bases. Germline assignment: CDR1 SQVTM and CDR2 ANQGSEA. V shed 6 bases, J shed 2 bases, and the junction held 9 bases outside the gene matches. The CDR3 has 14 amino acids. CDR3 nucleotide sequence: TGCAGCGTCCCCGGGGGGTCCTTACAAGAGACCCAGTACTTC. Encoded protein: CSVPGGSLQETQYF.

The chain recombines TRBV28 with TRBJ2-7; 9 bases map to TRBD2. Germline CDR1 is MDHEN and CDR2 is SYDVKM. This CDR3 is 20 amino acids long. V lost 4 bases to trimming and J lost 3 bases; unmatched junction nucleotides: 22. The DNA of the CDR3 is TGTGCCAGCAGTTATCAACCCCTTTCCCCGCTAGCGGGGCGCAGCTACGAGCAGTACTTC. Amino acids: CASSYQPLSPLAGRSYEQYF.

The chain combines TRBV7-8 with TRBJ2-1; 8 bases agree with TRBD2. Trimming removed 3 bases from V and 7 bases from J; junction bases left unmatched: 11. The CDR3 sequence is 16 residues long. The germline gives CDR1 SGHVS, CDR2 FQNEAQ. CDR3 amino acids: CASSFAREGAGNEQFF. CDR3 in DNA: TGTGCCAGCAGCTTCGCCCGGGAGGGCGCCGGTAATGAGCAGTTCTTC.

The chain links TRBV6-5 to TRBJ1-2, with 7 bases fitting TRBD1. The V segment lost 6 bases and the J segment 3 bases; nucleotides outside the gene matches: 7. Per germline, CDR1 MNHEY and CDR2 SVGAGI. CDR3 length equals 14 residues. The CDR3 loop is CASRIPGQYYGYTF. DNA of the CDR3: TGTGCCAGCAGAATCCCGGGACAGTACTATGGCTACACCTTC.

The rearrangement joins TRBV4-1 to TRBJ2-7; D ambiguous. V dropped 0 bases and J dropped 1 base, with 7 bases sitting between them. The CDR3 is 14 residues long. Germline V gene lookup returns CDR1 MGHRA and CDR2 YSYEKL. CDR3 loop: CASSQELRSYEQYF. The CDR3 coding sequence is TGCGCCAGCAGCCAAGAGCTCCGGTCCTACGAGCAGTACTTC.

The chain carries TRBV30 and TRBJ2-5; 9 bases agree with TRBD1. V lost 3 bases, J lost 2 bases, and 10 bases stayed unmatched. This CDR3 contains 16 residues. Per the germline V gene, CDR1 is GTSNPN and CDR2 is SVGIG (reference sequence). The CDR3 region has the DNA TGTGCCTGGAGAGGGAGGGACAGGGCGAAACAAGAGACCCAGTACTTC. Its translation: CAWRGRDRAKQETQYF.

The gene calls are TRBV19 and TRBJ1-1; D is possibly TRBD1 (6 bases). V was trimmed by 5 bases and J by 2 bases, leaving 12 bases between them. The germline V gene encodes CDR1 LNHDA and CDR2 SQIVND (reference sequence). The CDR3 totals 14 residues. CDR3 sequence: CASSLHRVNTEAFF. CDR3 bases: TGTGCCAGTAGTCTTCACAGGGTCAACACTGAAGCTTTCTTT.

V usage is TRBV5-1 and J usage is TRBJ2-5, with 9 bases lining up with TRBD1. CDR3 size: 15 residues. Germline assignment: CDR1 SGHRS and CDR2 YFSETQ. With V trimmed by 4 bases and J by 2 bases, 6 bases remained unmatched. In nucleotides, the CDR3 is TGCGCCAGCAGCCAAGGACAGGGGAGTCAAGAGACCCAGTACTTC. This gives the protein CASSQGQGSQETQYF.

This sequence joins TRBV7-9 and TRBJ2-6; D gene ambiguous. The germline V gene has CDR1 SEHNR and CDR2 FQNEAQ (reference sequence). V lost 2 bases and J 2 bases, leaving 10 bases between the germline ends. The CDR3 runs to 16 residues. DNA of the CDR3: TGTGCCAGCAGCTTATCGGTAATGGCTGGGGCCAACGTCCTGACTTTC. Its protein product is CASSLSVMAGANVLTF.

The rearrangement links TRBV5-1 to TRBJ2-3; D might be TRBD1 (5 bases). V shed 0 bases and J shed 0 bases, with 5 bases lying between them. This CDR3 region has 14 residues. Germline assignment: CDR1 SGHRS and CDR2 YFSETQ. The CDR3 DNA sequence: TGCGCCAGCAGCTTGGAGGGGAGCACAGATACGCAGTATTTT. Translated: CASSLEGSTDTQYF. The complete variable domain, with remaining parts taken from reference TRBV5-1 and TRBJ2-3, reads KAGVTQTPRYLIKTRGQQVTLSCSPISGHRSVSWYQQTPGQGLQFLFEYFSETQRNKGNFPGRFSGRQFSNSRSEMNVSTLELGDSALYLCASSLEGSTDTQYFGPGTRLTVL.

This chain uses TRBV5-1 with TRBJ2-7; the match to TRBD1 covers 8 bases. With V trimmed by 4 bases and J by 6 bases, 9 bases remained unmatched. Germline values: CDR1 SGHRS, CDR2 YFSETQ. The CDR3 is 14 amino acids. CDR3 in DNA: TGCGCCAGCAGCCTCCCCGGGACAGGTTCCGAGCAGTACTTC. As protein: CASSLPGTGSEQYF.